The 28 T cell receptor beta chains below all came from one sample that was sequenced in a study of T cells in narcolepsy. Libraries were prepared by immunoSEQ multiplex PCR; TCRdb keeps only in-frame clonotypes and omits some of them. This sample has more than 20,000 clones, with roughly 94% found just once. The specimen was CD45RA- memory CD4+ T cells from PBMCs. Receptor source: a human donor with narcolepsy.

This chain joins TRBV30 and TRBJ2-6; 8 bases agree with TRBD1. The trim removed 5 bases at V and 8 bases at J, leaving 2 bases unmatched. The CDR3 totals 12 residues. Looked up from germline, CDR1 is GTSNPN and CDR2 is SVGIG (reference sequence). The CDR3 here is CAWWDRPNVLTF. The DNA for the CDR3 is TGTGCCTGGTGGGACAGGCCCAACGTCCTGACTTTC.

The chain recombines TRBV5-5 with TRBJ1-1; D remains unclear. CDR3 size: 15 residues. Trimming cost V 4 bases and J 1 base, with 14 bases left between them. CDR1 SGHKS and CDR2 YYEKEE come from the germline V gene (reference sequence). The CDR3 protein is CASSPTGLGNTEAFF. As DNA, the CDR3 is TGTGCCAGCAGCCCGACCGGGTTGGGGAACACTGAAGCTTTCTTT. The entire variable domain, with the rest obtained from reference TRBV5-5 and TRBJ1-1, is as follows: DAGVTQSPTHLIKTRGQQVTLRCSPISGHKSVSWYQQVLGQGPQFIFQYYEKEERGRGNFPDRFSARQFPNYSSELNVNALLLGDSALYLCASSPTGLGNTEAFFGQGTRLTVV.

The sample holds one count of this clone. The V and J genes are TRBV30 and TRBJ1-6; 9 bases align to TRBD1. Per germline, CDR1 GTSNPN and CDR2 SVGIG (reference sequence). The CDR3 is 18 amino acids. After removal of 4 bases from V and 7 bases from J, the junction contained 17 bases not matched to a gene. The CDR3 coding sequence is TGTGCCTGGACCAAATCCCCCAACCGACAGGGGGGGAATTCACCCCTCCACTTT. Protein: CAWTKSPNRQGGNSPLHF.

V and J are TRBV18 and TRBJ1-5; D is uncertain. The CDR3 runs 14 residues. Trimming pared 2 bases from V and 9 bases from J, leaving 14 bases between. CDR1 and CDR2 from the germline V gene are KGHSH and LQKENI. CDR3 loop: CASSPTALIRPQHF. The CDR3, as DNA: TGTGCCAGCTCACCAACAGCCTTGATTCGGCCCCAGCATTTT.

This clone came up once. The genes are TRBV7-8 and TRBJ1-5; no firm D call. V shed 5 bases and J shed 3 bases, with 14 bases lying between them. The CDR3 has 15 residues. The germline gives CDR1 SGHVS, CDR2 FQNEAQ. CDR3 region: CASSPGRIFNQPQHF. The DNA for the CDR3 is TGTGCCAGCAGCCCGGGGAGAATTTTCAATCAGCCCCAGCATTTT.

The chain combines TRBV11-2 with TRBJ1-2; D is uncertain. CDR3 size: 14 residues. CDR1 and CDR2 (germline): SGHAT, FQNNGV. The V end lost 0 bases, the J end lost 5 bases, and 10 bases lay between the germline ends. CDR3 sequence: CASSLDRGIYGYTF. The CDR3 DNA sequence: TGTGCCAGCAGCTTAGATCGAGGGATTTATGGCTACACCTTC.

This CDR3 reads CASSVRGDEQYF. CDR3 coding DNA: TGTGCCAGCAGCGTTAGAGGGGACGAGCAGTACTTC. The chain combines TRBV2 with TRBJ2-7; D is possibly TRBD1 or TRBD2 (5 bases each). The V end lost 6 bases, the J end lost 5 bases, and 11 bases lay between the germline ends. The CDR3 covers 12 residues. Germline CDR1 is SNHLY and CDR2 is FYNNEI. Drawing the rest from reference TRBV2 and TRBJ2-7, the complete variable domain is EPEVTQTPSHQVTQMGQEVILRCVPISNHLYFYWYRQILGQKVEFLVSFYNNEISEKSEIFDDQFSVERPDGSNFTLKIRSTKLEDSAMYFCASSVRGDEQYFGPGTRLTVT.

The CDR3 sequence: CAWTLGQLNEKLFF. CDR3 in DNA: TGTGCCTGGACCCTAGGACAGTTGAATGAAAAACTGTTTTTT. The chain links TRBV30 to TRBJ1-4; perhaps TRBD1 as D (6 bases). The CDR3 totals 14 residues. Germline CDR1 reads GTSNPN; CDR2 reads SVGIG (reference sequence). V dropped 4 bases and J dropped 5 bases, with 14 bases sitting between them. The full variable domain, in which reference TRBV30 and TRBJ1-4 provide the parts outside the CDR3, is SQTIHQWPATLVQPVGSPLSLECTVEGTSNPNLYWYRQAAGRGLQLLFYSVGIGQISSEVPQNLSASRPQDRQFILSSKKLLLSDSGFYLCAWTLGQLNEKLFFGSGTQLSVL.

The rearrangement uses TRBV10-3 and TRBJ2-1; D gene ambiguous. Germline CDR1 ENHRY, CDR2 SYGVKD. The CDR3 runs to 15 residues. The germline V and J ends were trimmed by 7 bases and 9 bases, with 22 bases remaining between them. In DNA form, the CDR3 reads TGTGCCATCACTGATGACGGGCACCCTGGGGTTGAGCAGTTCTTC. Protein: CAITDDGHPGVEQFF.

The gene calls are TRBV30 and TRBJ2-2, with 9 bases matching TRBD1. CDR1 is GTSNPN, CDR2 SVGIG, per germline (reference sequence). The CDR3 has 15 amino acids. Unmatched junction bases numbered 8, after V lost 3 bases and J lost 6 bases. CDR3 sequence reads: CAWSPGQGIAGELFF. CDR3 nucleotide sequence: TGTGCCTGGAGCCCGGGACAGGGAATCGCCGGGGAGCTGTTTTTT. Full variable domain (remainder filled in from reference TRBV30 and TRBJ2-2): SQTIHQWPATLVQPVGSPLSLECTVEGTSNPNLYWYRQAAGRGLQLLFYSVGIGQISSEVPQNLSASRPQDRQFILSSKKLLLSDSGFYLCAWSPGQGIAGELFFGEGSRLTVL.

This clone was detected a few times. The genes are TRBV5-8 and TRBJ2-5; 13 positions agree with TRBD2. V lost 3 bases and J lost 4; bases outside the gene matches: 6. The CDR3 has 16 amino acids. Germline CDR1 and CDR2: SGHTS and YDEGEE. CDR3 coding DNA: TGTGCCAGCAGCTACGGACTAGCGGGAGCGGGAGAGACCCAGTACTTC. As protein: CASSYGLAGAGETQYF.

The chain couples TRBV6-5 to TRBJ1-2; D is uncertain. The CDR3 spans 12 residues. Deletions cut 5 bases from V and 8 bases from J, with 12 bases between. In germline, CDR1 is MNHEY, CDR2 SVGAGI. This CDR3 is CASSELIGGYTF. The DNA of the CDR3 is TGTGCCAGCAGTGAATTAATTGGGGGCTACACCTTC.

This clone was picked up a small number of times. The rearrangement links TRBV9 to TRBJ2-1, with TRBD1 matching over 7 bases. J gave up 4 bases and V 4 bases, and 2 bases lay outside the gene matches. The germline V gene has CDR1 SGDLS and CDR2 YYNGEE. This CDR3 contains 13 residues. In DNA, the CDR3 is TGTGCCAGCAGCTACAGGGGTTACAATGAGCAGTTCTTC. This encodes CASSYRGYNEQFF.

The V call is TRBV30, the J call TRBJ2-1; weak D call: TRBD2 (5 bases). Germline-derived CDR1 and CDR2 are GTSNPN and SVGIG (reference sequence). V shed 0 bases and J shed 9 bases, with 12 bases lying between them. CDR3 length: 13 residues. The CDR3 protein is CAWSVLLEGEQFF. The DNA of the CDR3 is TGTGCCTGGAGTGTACTACTAGAAGGTGAGCAGTTCTTC.

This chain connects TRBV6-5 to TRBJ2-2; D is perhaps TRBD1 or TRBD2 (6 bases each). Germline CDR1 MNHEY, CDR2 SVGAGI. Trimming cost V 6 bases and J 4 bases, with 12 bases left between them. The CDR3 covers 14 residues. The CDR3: CASRWGAITGELFF. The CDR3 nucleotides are TGTGCCAGCAGATGGGGGGCGATCACCGGGGAGCTGTTTTTT.

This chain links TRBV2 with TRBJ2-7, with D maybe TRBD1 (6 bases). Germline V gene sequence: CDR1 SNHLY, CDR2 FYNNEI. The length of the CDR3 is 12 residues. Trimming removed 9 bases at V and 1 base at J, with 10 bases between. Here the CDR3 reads CASHRVSYEQYF. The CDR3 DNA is TGTGCCAGTCACAGGGTATCCTACGAGCAGTACTTC.

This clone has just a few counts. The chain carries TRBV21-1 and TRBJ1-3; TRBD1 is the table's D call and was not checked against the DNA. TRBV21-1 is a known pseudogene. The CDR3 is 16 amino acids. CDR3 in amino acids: CASSNLTEDSGNTIYF. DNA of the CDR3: TGTGCCAGCAGCAACCTCACAGAAGATTCTGGAAACACCATATATTTT.

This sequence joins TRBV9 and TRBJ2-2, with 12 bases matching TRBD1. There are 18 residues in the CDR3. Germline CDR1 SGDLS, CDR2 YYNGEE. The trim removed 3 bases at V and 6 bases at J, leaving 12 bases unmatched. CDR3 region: CASSAPLDGTGGSGELFF. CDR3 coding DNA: TGTGCCAGCAGCGCCCCCCTAGATGGGACAGGGGGCTCCGGGGAGCTGTTTTTT. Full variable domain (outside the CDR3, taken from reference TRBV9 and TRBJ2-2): DSGVTQTPKHLITATGQRVTLRCSPRSGDLSVYWYQQSLDQGLQFLIQYYNGEERAKGNILERFSAQQFPDLHSELNLSSLELGDSALYFCASSAPLDGTGGSGELFFGEGSRLTVL.

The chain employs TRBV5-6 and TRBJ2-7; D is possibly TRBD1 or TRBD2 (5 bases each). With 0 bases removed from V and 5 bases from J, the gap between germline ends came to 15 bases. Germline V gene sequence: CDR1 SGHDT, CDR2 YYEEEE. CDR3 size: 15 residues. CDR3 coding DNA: TGTGCCAGCAGCTTGGCCGGGGCAGGGTCCCACGAGCAGTACTTC. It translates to CASSLAGAGSHEQYF.

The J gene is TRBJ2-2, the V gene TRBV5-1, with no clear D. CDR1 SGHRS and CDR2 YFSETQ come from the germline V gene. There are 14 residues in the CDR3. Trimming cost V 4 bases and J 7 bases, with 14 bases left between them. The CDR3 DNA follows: TGCGCCAGCAGCCCGGGTGTAGGGTTCGGGGAGCTGTTTTTT. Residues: CASSPGVGFGELFF.

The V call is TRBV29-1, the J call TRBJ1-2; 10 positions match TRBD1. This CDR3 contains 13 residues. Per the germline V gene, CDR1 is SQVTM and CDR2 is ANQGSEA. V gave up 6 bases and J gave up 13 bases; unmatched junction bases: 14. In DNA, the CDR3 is TGCAGCGTGACCGGGACAGGGGCCTCACCAGGCACCTTC. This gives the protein CSVTGTGASPGTF. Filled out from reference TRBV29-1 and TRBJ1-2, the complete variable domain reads SAVISQKPSRDICQRGTSLTIQCQVDSQVTMMFWYRQQPGQSLTLIATANQGSEATYESGFVIDKFPISRPNLTFSTLTVSNMSPEDSSIYLCSVTGTGASPGTFGSGTRLTVV.

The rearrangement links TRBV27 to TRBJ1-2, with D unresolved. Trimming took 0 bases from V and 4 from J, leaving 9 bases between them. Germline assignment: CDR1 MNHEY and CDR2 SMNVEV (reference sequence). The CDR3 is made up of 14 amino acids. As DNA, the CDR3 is TGTGCCAGCAGTTTATCTTCAGGATCCTATGGCTACACCTTC. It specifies CASSLSSGSYGYTF.

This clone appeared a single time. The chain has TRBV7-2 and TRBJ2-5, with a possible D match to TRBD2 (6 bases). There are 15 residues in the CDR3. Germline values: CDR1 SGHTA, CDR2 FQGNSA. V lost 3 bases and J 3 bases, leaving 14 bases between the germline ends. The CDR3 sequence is CASSFQGGGEETQYF. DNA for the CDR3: TGTGCCAGCAGCTTTCAGGGCGGAGGGGAAGAGACCCAGTACTTC. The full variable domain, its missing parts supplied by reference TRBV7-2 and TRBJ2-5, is GAGVSQSPSNKVTEKGKDVELRCDPISGHTALYWYRQSLGQGLEFLIYFQGNSAPDKSGLPSDRFSAERTGGSVSTLTIQRTQQEDSAVYLCASSFQGGGEETQYFGPGTRLLVL.

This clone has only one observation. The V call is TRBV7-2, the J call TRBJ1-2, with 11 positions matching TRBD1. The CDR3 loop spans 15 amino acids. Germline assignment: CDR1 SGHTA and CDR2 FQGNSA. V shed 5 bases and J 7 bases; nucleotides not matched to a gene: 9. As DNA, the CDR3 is TGTGCCAGCAGCCCCAGGGACAGGGGGACGACTGGCTACACCTTC. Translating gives CASSPRDRGTTGYTF. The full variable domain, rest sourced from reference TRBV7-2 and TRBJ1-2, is GAGVSQSPSNKVTEKGKDVELRCDPISGHTALYWYRQSLGQGLEFLIYFQGNSAPDKSGLPSDRFSAERTGGSVSTLTIQRTQQEDSAVYLCASSPRDRGTTGYTFGSGTRLTVV.

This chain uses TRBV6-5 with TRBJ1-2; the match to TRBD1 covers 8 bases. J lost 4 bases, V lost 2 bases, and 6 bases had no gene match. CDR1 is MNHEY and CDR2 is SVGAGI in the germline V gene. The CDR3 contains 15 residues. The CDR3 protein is CASSYLDRDAYGYTF. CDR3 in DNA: TGTGCCAGCAGTTACCTGGACAGGGATGCCTATGGCTACACCTTC.

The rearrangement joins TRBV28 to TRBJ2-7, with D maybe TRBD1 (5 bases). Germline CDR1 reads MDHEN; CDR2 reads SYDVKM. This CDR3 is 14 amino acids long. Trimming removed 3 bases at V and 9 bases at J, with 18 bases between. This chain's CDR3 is CASSFGAYSPGQYF. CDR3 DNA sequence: TGTGCCAGCAGTTTTGGGGCTTACTCCCCGGGGCAGTACTTC.

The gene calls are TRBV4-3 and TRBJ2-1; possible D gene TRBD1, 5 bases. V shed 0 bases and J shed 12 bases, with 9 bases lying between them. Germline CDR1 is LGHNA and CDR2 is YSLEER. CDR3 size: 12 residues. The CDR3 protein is CASSQEGVRQFF. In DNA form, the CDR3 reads TGCGCCAGCAGCCAAGAAGGGGTAAGGCAGTTCTTC.

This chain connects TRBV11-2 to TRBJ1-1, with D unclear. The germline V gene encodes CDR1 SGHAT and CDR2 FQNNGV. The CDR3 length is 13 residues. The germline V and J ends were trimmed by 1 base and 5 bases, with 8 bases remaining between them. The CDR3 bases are TGTGCCAGCAGCTTAGTATGGCGTACTGAAGCTTTCTTT. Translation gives CASSLVWRTEAFF.